This entry lists 3 T cell receptor beta chains sequenced from one sample in a study of blood T cell repertoires in COVID-19. The protocol was immunoSEQ multiplex PCR, while the TCRdb copy is restricted to in-frame clones and leaves out a portion. The table has around 68,000 clones, 85% to 90% seen once. The material sequenced was peripheral blood. Source of these receptors: a man aged 50-59 years with acute or convalescent COVID-19.

The V and J genes are TRBV4-3 and TRBJ2-5; D not certain. Germline V gives CDR1 LGHNA, CDR2 YSLEER. The ends were cut back, 1 base at V and 1 base at J, with 7 bases in the middle. The CDR3 extends over 14 amino acids. Here the CDR3 DNA reads TGCGCCAGCAGCCAAGGACTGTTCCAAGAGACCCAGTACTTC. It specifies CASSQGLFQETQYF.

The rearrangement links TRBV19 to TRBJ1-2; perhaps TRBD1 as D (6 bases). Trimming removed 4 bases at V and 7 bases at J, with 16 bases between. The CDR3 totals 14 residues. In germline, CDR1 is LNHDA, CDR2 SQIVND (reference sequence). This CDR3 is CASSRESDSRGYTF. The CDR3, as DNA: TGTGCCAGTAGTAGAGAATCGGACAGCCGTGGCTACACCTTC.

V gene TRBV6-4 combines with J gene TRBJ2-1; possible D gene TRBD1, 7 bases. Germline lookup yields CDR1 MRHNA and CDR2 SNTAGT. The ends were cut back, 7 bases at V and 2 bases at J, with 18 bases in the middle. The CDR3 is 16 amino acids. The CDR3 sequence: CASKREATGAYNEQFF. The CDR3 DNA reads TGTGCCAGCAAAAGGGAGGCTACAGGGGCCTACAATGAGCAGTTCTTC.